This TCR beta chain derives from a study of blood T cell repertoires in COVID-19. Study processing details: Estimation of nucleated cell counts relied on the amplification of reference gene primers. Produced via immunoSEQ multiplex PCR; TCRdb's table is partial and in-frame only. For V, J and clone size, that table is used; D and trimming come from the DNA. The top ten clones hold roughly 1.9% of a sample with around 300,000 clones, roughly nine tenths of them seen once. The recovered donors of Cohort 3 showed two negative PCRs, clearance, or symptom resolution. V lost 8 bases to trimming and J lost 4 bases; unmatched junction nucleotides: 6. Germline CDR1 is SNHLY and CDR2 is FYNNEI. The length of the CDR3 is 14 residues.

The source material was PBMCs or T cells enriched from blood (not recorded which). This chain links TRBV2 with TRBJ2-2; 8 nucleotides agree with TRBD1. This sequence originates from a woman aged 55-69 years who had recovered from COVID-19. CDR3 bases: TGTGCCAGCGGACAGGGTAAATTCACCGGGGAGCTGTTTTTT. Amino acid sequence: CASGQGKFTGELFF.